The 3 T cell receptor beta chains below all came from one sample that was sequenced in a study of shared clonotypes between healthy human individuals (dated by TCRdb to the early 2020s). CD8 naive samples consisted of CD45RO-negative cells that were positively selected for CCR7, yielding a CD45RA+CCR7+ population without TemRA cells. The library was obtained by the immunoSEQ multiplex PCR assay. In TCRdb, the immuneACCESS table is reduced to in-frame sequences with V and J assigned. These tables do not hold every clone; where another copy was compared, an unresolved V gene accounts for under half, and the others remain unexplained. This sample is represented by 760,000 or so clones; 96% of them were singletons. Under 0.25% of the sample lies in the top ten. Source material: naive CD8+ T cells sorted from blood. The intended sense of this specimen's cell subset or site label: CD45RA+CCR7+. These receptors originate from a man aged 25-40 years in good health.

The chain is built from TRBV29-1 and TRBJ1-4; tentative D call: TRBD1 (5 bases). CDR3 size: 13 residues. Trimming stripped 4 bases from V and 5 bases from J, with 11 bases between. Germline lookup yields CDR1 SQVTM and CDR2 ANQGSEA. DNA of the CDR3: TGCAGCGTTGGGTCGGGGGAGAATGAAAAACTGTTTTTT. Amino acid sequence: CSVGSGENEKLFF.

The chain is built from TRBV7-3 and TRBJ2-6; D assignment may be TRBD1 or TRBD2 (7 bases each). CDR3 length: 17 residues. CDR1 is SGHTA, CDR2 FQGTGA, per germline. V was cut by 5 bases and J by 3 bases, with 17 bases left in between. CDR3 residues: CASSPNRGGSGANVLTF. Here the CDR3 DNA reads TGTGCCAGCAGCCCTAACAGGGGAGGGAGTGGGGCCAACGTCCTGACTTTC.

The chain has TRBV7-6 and TRBJ2-3; D unresolved. Germline V gene lookup returns CDR1 SGHVS and CDR2 FNYEAQ. CDR3 length: 14 residues. Trimming pared 1 base from V and 4 bases from J, leaving 9 bases between. The CDR3 sequence is CASSLDIPADTQYF. CDR3 nucleotides: TGTGCCAGCAGCTTAGACATCCCCGCAGATACGCAGTATTTT.